These T cell receptor beta chains were read from a single sample in a study of T cell responses to AZD1222 COVID-19 vaccine. TCRdb's table, derived via immunoSEQ multiplex PCR, lists solely in-frame clones and lacks some. The sample contains some 130,000 clones, 90% to 95% of which appear only once. The sample in question was peripheral blood, obtained on day 0 of AZD1222 vaccination. The receptors stem from an adult in good health. Each CDR3 is given with its conserved first and last residue. A D gene is named only where the DNA matches it firmly. Where a row states a size, it is once, few, many or the class of an expanded clone; other rows omit it.

DNA,CDR3,D,V,J,size
TGTGCCAGCAGTTTCGCTAGCGGGAGGTACGAGCAGTACTTC,CASSFASGRYEQYF,TRBD2,TRBV28,TRBJ2-7,.
TGTGCCAGCAGCCAAGAACTAGGTGGCGAGCAGTTCTTC,CASSQELGGEQFF,.,TRBV14,TRBJ2-1,.
TGCGCCAGCAGCCAACGCCCCCCGAGACAGGGGGCGTATGGCTACACCTTC,CASSQRPPRQGAYGYTF,TRBD1,TRBV4-3,TRBJ1-2,.
TGTGCCAGCAGCTTGGACAGACTGAACACTGAAGCTTTCTTT,CASSLDRLNTEAFF,.,TRBV11-2,TRBJ1-1,.
TGTGCCAGTAGTATGGGGACAGGGTCGTTCGGCTACACCTTC,CASSMGTGSFGYTF,TRBD1,TRBV19,TRBJ1-2,few
TGCGCCAGCAGCTTGCAGGGGTCCTACGAGCAGTACTTC,CASSLQGSYEQYF,.,TRBV5-1,TRBJ2-7,.
TGTGCCAGCAGCCAAGATCTCCCAGGGGGTCATGGCTACACCTTC,CASSQDLPGGHGYTF,TRBD1,TRBV14,TRBJ1-2,.
TGTGCCAGCAGTTACTCAAGAGGTCAGGGAGGGAATCAGCCCCAGCATTTT,CASSYSRGQGGNQPQHF,.,TRBV6-2/TRBV6-3,TRBJ1-5,.
TGTGCCATCAGTGGGGGGGATAGCAATCAGCCCCAGCATTTT,CAISGGDSNQPQHF,.,TRBV10-3,TRBJ1-5,.
TGTGCCACCAGTGATTTGCAAGACGGGACCGGGGAGCTGTTTTTT,CATSDLQDGTGELFF,.,TRBV24-1,TRBJ2-2,once
TGTGCCAGCAGCTCGATCAGGGGGCGCCGCACAGATACGCAGTATTTT,CASSSIRGRRTDTQYF,TRBD1,TRBV13,TRBJ2-3,.
TGTGCCTGGAGGACAGGGGGCGAATCTCAGCCCCAGCATTTT,CAWRTGGESQPQHF,TRBD1,TRBV30,TRBJ1-5,.
TGTGCCAGTAGTCCCCCAGGACTCTCGAAAGAGGGGTCCCCAGATACGCAGTATTTT,CASSPPGLSKEGSPDTQYF,.,TRBV19,TRBJ2-3,.
TGTGCCATCAGTCCAGGACAGGGGCTTTACGAGCAGTACTTC,CAISPGQGLYEQYF,TRBD1,TRBV10-3,TRBJ2-7,.
TGTGCCAGCAGCCAGTGGACTAGTTCTGGGGCCAACGTCCTGACTTTC,CASSQWTSSGANVLTF,TRBD2,TRBV3-1/TRBV3-2,TRBJ2-6,.
TGTGCCAGCAGCCGAGCTGGGGAGCAGTACTTC,CASSRAGEQYF,.,TRBV12-3/TRBV12-4,TRBJ2-7,.
TGCGCCAGCAGCCAAGATAGGGGCTCCTACAATGAGCAGTTCTTC,CASSQDRGSYNEQFF,.,TRBV4-3,TRBJ2-1,.
TGTGCCAGCAGCCCTGACAGGGCGCAAACGGAGATGGACACTGAAGCTTTCTTT,CASSPDRAQTEMDTEAFF,TRBD1,TRBV5-8,TRBJ1-1,.
TGTGCCAGCAGCTTAGCGCTTATCGCAGATGCAACTAATGAAAAACTGTTTTTT,CASSLALIADATNEKLFF,.,TRBV7-8,TRBJ1-4,.
TGCGCCAGCAGCTATAGCGGGGGGGTCCCAGATACGCAGTATTTT,CASSYSGGVPDTQYF,TRBD2,TRBV5-1,TRBJ2-3,.
TGTGCCTGGGGAGGGGGCGGGACAGGGGCGAGAGGGCAGTACTTC,CAWGGGGTGARGQYF,TRBD1,TRBV30,TRBJ2-7,.
TGTGCCAGCAGCTTAGAAGGGGTTGACACTGAAGCTTTCTTT,CASSLEGVDTEAFF,.,TRBV11-1,TRBJ1-1,.
TGCGCCAGCAGCCAAGGCAACGTGGGCATGAACACTGAAGCTTTCTTT,CASSQGNVGMNTEAFF,.,TRBV4-3,TRBJ1-1,few
TGCGCCAGCAGCCGGGGAACTAGCGGACTCTACGAGCAGTACTTC,CASSRGTSGLYEQYF,TRBD2,TRBV4-1,TRBJ2-7,.
TGTGCCAGCAGCCAGCCGGGGGGCTATGGCTACACCTTC,CASSQPGGYGYTF,.,TRBV14,TRBJ1-2,.
TGTGCCATTCGGGGCCTCTTTGGCTACACCTTC,CAIRGLFGYTF,.,TRBV19,TRBJ1-2,.
TGTGCCAGCAGAAATGAGGGGGGCTTAAACACTGAAGCTTTCTTT,CASRNEGGLNTEAFF,.,TRBV2,TRBJ1-1,.
TGTGCCAGCAGCTTATTGCGAGAGACCCAGTACTTC,CASSLLRETQYF,.,TRBV7-2,TRBJ2-5,.
TGTGCCAGTAGGAGACGCCCGGGGACAGGGAGTGCAGATACGCAGTATTTT,CASRRRPGTGSADTQYF,TRBD1,TRBV19,TRBJ2-3,.
TGTGCCAGCAGTCGACAGGGCGGGACTGAAGCTTTCTTT,CASSRQGGTEAFF,TRBD1,TRBV11-2,TRBJ1-1,.
TGTGCCAGTAGTCCAAGTCAGGGGACATTGAATAATTCACCCCTCCACTTT,CASSPSQGTLNNSPLHF,.,TRBV19,TRBJ1-6,.
TGTGCCAGCAGTTTAGGGGACCCACTTCCAGTAGAGGGTTACGAGCAGTACTTC,CASSLGDPLPVEGYEQYF,.,TRBV27,TRBJ2-7,.
TGTGCCAGCAGCTTAGGCACCGAAGAGACCCAGTACTTC,CASSLGTEETQYF,.,TRBV7-3,TRBJ2-5,.
TGTGCCAGCAGCCTGGGACGGCCAAATTCACCCCTCCACTTT,CASSLGRPNSPLHF,.,TRBV13,TRBJ1-6,.
TGTGCCAGCAGCGTAGAAGGGGGCACTGAAGCTTTCTTT,CASSVEGGTEAFF,.,TRBV9,TRBJ1-1,.
TGCAGCGTTGAAGAAACAGAAAGCTCCTACAATGAGCAGTTCTTC,CSVEETESSYNEQFF,.,TRBV29-1,TRBJ2-1,.
TGCGCCAGCAGCCAAGACTGGGACCTCGAAAACATTCAGTACTTC,CASSQDWDLENIQYF,.,TRBV4-1,TRBJ2-4,.
TGTGCCAGCAGGTACAGGTCCGAGAGTTACGAGCAGTACTTC,CASRYRSESYEQYF,.,TRBV5-5,TRBJ2-7,.
TGTGCCAGCAGCCCCACGGGGGGGCCTAATGAAAAACTGTTTTTT,CASSPTGGPNEKLFF,.,TRBV7-2,TRBJ1-4,.